The present TCR beta chain was sequenced within a study of OX40 agonist ivuxolimab in advanced cancers. Study-level information: A diagnosis of hepatocellular carcinoma, melanoma, renal cell or head and neck cancer was present in dose-escalation patients. Patients were 65% to 85% male with ages roughly 23 to 79, mean about 60. Broader study findings: There were also nonresponders showing low normalized T-cell clonal expansion.

The CDR3 contains 13 residues. Germline V gives CDR1 SNHLY, CDR2 FYNNEI. Trimming took 7 bases from V and 2 from J; bases not matched to a gene: 4. Samples of blood were obtained at baseline, on cycle 4 day 1, and on cycle 7 day 1. About this clone: The antigen remains undetermined.

Profiled with immunoSEQ multiplex PCR; TCRdb holds only in-frame clones, not every one. The table lists some 44,000 clones, roughly 80% of them singletons. The sequencing here drew on CD4+ or CD8+ T cells sorted from blood, taken in a trial of the OX40 agonist ivuxolimab. This sequence joins TRBV2 and TRBJ2-7; 8 bases agree with TRBD1. The receptor's source is an adult with an advanced solid tumor such as melanoma, head and neck, liver or kidney cancer. CDR3 loop: CASKPGQAYEQYF. The CDR3 coding sequence is TGTGCCAGCAAGCCGGGACAGGCCTACGAGCAGTACTTC.